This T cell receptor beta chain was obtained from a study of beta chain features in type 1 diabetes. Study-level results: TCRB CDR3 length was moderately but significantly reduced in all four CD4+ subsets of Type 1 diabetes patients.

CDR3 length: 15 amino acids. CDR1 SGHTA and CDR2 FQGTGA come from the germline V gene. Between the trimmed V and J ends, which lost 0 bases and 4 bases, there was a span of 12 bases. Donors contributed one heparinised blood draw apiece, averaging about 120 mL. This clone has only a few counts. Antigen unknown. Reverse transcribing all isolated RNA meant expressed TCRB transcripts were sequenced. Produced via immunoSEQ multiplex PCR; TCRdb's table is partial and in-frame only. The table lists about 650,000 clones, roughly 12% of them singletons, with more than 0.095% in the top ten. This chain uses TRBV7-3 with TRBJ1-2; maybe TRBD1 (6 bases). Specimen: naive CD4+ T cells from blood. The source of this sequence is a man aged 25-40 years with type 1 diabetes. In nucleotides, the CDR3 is TGTGCCAGCAGCTTAACGTTCAGGACAGCCTATGGCTACACCTTC. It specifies CASSLTFRTAYGYTF.